One and the same sample provided the 26 T cell receptor beta chains below, sequenced in a study of T-cell memory formation after mild COVID-19. TCRdb called the 5' RACE reads again in MiXCR, with one record for every CDR3 protein. The sample lists hundreds of thousands of distinct CDR3 sequences, 20% occurring once. Material: PBMCs or a T cell subset sorted from them (not recorded which). These receptor sequences come from an adult woman who had mild COVID-19 (a few samples of this study predate the infection). Cell type and time point are not known.

J is TRBJ2-5 and V is TRBV5-1, with D possibly TRBD2 on 7 matching bases. The V and J ends lost 0 bases and 5 bases respectively, with 14 bases between them. The CDR3 runs 15 residues. CDR1 and CDR2 (germline): SGHRS, YFSETQ. The CDR3 DNA sequence: TGCGCCAGCAGCTTGGTTGGGGGGGCCTTGGAGACCCAGTACTTC. This encodes CASSLVGGALETQYF.

This clonotype was seen more than once but under ten times. This chain joins TRBV7-6 and TRBJ2-5; weak D call: TRBD1 (6 bases). This CDR3 is built from 13 residues. Trimming took off 5 bases at V and 14 bases at J, with 21 bases between the two ends. Per germline, CDR1 SGHVS and CDR2 FNYEAQ. CDR3 sequence (DNA): TGTGCCAGCAGCGGGTTCGAGAGTTCAGGGGCCTACTTC. Protein: CASSGFESSGAYF.

This clonotype was seen a few times. The chain carries TRBV11-2 and TRBJ2-5, with 13 bases matching TRBD2. Germline V gene data show CDR1 as SGHAT and CDR2 as FQNNGV. The CDR3 loop spans 21 amino acids. The J segment lost 2 bases and the V segment lost 6 bases, leaving 21 bases of the junction unmatched. CDR3 DNA sequence: TGTGCCAGCAGTGGGGGACTAGCGGGACCTATGCCCACCTTTGGGCAAGAGACCCAGTACTTC. Translation gives CASSGGLAGPMPTFGQETQYF.

This clonotype was seen repeatedly, ten times or more. The CDR3 is CAWRVPSEDREQETQYF. The DNA for the CDR3 is TGTGCCTGGAGGGTACCGTCTGAGGACAGGGAACAAGAGACCCAGTACTTC. The chain carries TRBV30 and TRBJ2-5, with 8 bases matching TRBD1. The J segment lost 2 bases and the V segment lost 3 bases, leaving 14 bases of the junction unmatched. CDR3 length equals 17 residues. The germline gives CDR1 GTSNPN, CDR2 SVGIG (reference sequence). The full variable domain, in which reference TRBV30 and TRBJ2-5 provide the parts outside the CDR3, is SQTIHQWPATLVQPVGSPLSLECTVEGTSNPNLYWYRQAAGRGLQLLFYSVGIGQISSEVPQNLSASRPQDRQFILSSKKLLLSDSGFYLCAWRVPSEDREQETQYFGPGTRLLVL.

The V and J genes are TRBV28 and TRBJ2-4, with a tentative D call TRBD1 (6 bases). The CDR3 extends over 14 amino acids. V gave up 6 bases and J gave up 4 bases, with 13 bases separating them. In germline, CDR1 is MDHEN, CDR2 SYDVKM. CDR3 DNA sequence: TGTGCCAGCAGGCCCGCGACAGGAAAAAACATTCAGTACTTC. It is translated as CASRPATGKNIQYF.

This chain joins TRBV6-5 and TRBJ2-3; weak D call: TRBD1 (7 bases). Germline CDR1 MNHEY, CDR2 SVGAGI. The length of the CDR3 is 15 residues. With 6 bases removed from V and 2 bases from J, the gap between germline ends came to 15 bases. The DNA for the CDR3 is TGTGCCAGCAGGGCGGGACAGTATTTCACAGATACGCAGTATTTT. This encodes CASRAGQYFTDTQYF.

This clonotype came up a few times. The J gene is TRBJ2-7, the V gene TRBV24-1; D possibly corresponds to TRBD2 (5 bases). CDR3 size: 15 residues. Trimming shortened V by 3 bases and J by 3 bases, and 14 bases separated the two germline ends. Germline-derived CDR1 and CDR2 are KGHDR and SFDVKD. This chain's CDR3 is CATSDSGGFGYEQYF. In DNA form, the CDR3 reads TGTGCCACCAGTGATAGCGGAGGATTTGGCTACGAGCAGTACTTC.

This clonotype has a count of ten or more. The chain has TRBV7-9 and TRBJ2-1; D remains ambiguous. Trimming pared 1 base from V and 6 bases from J, leaving 4 bases between. The CDR3 length is 12 residues. The germline V gene has CDR1 SEHNR and CDR2 FQNEAQ (reference sequence). Here the CDR3 reads CASSLGSNEQFF. CDR3 nucleotide sequence: TGTGCCAGCAGCTTAGGTAGCAATGAGCAGTTCTTC.

The chain recombines TRBV18 with TRBJ2-3; a possible D gene is TRBD2 (6 bases). The CDR3 length is 14 residues. V lost 2 bases, J lost 3 bases, and 9 bases lay in between. The germline V gene encodes CDR1 KGHSH and CDR2 LQKENI. CDR3 in DNA: TGTGCCAGCTCACCAACCGCGGGGACAGATACGCAGTATTTT. It yields the protein CASSPTAGTDTQYF.

V and J are TRBV7-2 and TRBJ2-6; D uncertain. Trimming left V 5 bases short and J 0 bases short, with 14 bases between. The CDR3 is 17 amino acids. Per germline, CDR1 SGHTA and CDR2 FQGNSA. CDR3 in amino acids: CASSHGSESSGANVLTF. The CDR3 nucleotides read TGTGCCAGCAGCCACGGGTCAGAAAGCTCTGGGGCCAACGTCCTGACTTTC.

The J gene is TRBJ1-2, the V gene TRBV19, with no clear D. Germline CDR1 reads LNHDA; CDR2 reads SQIVND (reference sequence). The V end was cut by 7 bases, the J end by 3 bases, with 12 bases between. The CDR3 contains 13 residues. CDR3 in amino acids: CASTKFRYYGYTF. DNA for the CDR3: TGTGCCAGTACCAAGTTCCGGTACTATGGCTACACCTTC.

This clonotype showed up just a few times. J is TRBJ2-7 and V is TRBV6-2 or TRBV6-3; D might be TRBD1 (6 bases). This CDR3 contains 18 residues. V lost 0 bases, J lost 0 bases, and 18 bases lay in between. In germline, CDR1 is MNHEY, CDR2 SVGEGT. The CDR3 region is CASSYSTSGTPSSYEQYF. CDR3 DNA sequence: TGTGCCAGCAGTTACTCAACCTCTGGGACACCGAGCTCCTACGAGCAGTACTTC.

This chain joins TRBV20-1 and TRBJ2-7, with 7 bases that match TRBD1. The length of the CDR3 is 15 residues. V lost 5 bases, J lost 2 bases, and 12 bases stayed unmatched. Germline values: CDR1 DFQATT, CDR2 SNEGSKA (reference sequence). In DNA form, the CDR3 reads TGCAGTGCTGTAATCCGGGACAGAAAGCCCTACGAGCAGTACTTC. Its protein is CSAVIRDRKPYEQYF.

This clonotype was counted at least ten times. The rearrangement uses TRBV27 and TRBJ1-2; D remains ambiguous. The CDR3 loop spans 13 amino acids. Looked up from germline, CDR1 is MNHEY and CDR2 is SMNVEV (reference sequence). Between the trimmed V and J ends, which lost 8 bases and 7 bases, there was a span of 17 bases. The CDR3 region has the DNA TGTGCCAGCTACAGTGGTTTTGCGTTTGGCTACACCTTC. It encodes CASYSGFAFGYTF.

This clonotype was seen repeatedly, ten times or more. This rearrangement joins TRBV7-6 to TRBJ1-1; D unclear. Trimming took off 8 bases at V and 2 bases at J, with 15 bases between the two ends. Germline values: CDR1 SGHVS, CDR2 FNYEAQ. There are 14 residues in the CDR3. CDR3: CASAALSINTEAFF. DNA of the CDR3: TGTGCCAGCGCCGCCCTCTCGATCAACACTGAAGCTTTCTTT. Using reference TRBV7-6 and TRBJ1-1 for the parts outside the CDR3, the full variable domain is GAGVSQSPRYKVTKRGQDVALRCDPISGHVSLYWYRQALGQGPEFLTYFNYEAQQDKSGLPNDRFSAERPEGSISTLTIQRTEQRDSAMYRCASAALSINTEAFFGQGTRLTVV.

This clonotype was detected only a few times. The chain is built from TRBV6-5 and TRBJ2-3; D ambiguous. V was cut by 7 bases and J by 3 bases, with 17 bases left in between. CDR1 and CDR2 from the germline V gene are MNHEY and SVGAGI. The CDR3 length is 15 residues. This chain's CDR3 is CASNPILGTTDTQYF. The CDR3, as DNA: TGTGCCAGCAACCCAATATTGGGCACTACAGATACGCAGTATTTT.

This rearrangement joins TRBV30 to TRBJ2-2; 8 bases are a match to TRBD2. V shed 3 bases and J 4 bases; nucleotides not matched to a gene: 13. Per germline, CDR1 GTSNPN and CDR2 SVGIG (reference sequence). The CDR3 is 17 amino acids. Written as DNA, the CDR3 is TGTGCCTGGAGGGCTATCCCGGGACTAGGGAGCACCGGGGAGCTGTTTTTT. Translating gives CAWRAIPGLGSTGELFF.

The table lists this clonotype with a few counts. The chain recombines TRBV7-6 with TRBJ2-1, with 12 nucleotides matching TRBD2. CDR3 length equals 16 residues. Trimming removed 2 bases from V and 8 bases from J; junction bases left unmatched: 7. Per the germline V gene, CDR1 is SGHVS and CDR2 is FNYEAQ. CDR3 sequence (DNA): TGTGCCAGCAGCTTAACGACTAGCGGGAGCCCCGATGAGCAGTTCTTC. Residues: CASSLTTSGSPDEQFF.

This clonotype occurred a few times. This rearrangement joins TRBV5-1 to TRBJ1-3; no definite D call. With 0 bases removed from V and 1 base from J, the gap between germline ends came to 14 bases. CDR3 length: 17 residues. Germline CDR1 is SGHRS and CDR2 is YFSETQ. The chain's CDR3 is CASSLAAAGSSGNTIYF. DNA for the CDR3: TGCGCCAGCAGCTTGGCCGCGGCAGGATCATCTGGAAACACCATATATTTT.

This clonotype was seen more than once but under ten times. V and J are TRBV5-4 and TRBJ1-1, with D possibly TRBD1 on 6 matching bases. The CDR3 consists of 15 residues. Germline CDR1 and CDR2: SGHNT and YYREEE (reference sequence). Trimming shortened V by 6 bases and J by 0 bases, and 15 bases separated the two germline ends. Here the CDR3 DNA reads TGTGCCAGCAACCTAATTCAGGGGATGAACACTGAAGCTTTCTTT. Translation: CASNLIQGMNTEAFF.

The chain couples TRBV29-1 to TRBJ2-2; TRBD1 agrees at 9 bases. Germline CDR1 SQVTM, CDR2 ANQGSEA. V shed 2 bases, J shed 7 bases, and the junction held 5 bases outside the gene matches. There are 14 residues in the CDR3. CDR3 residues: CSVESQGASGELFF. CDR3 sequence (DNA): TGCAGCGTTGAATCACAGGGGGCTAGCGGGGAGCTGTTTTTT.

This clonotype was seen a few times. V usage is TRBV2 and J usage is TRBJ2-3; the D is unclear. The germline gives CDR1 SNHLY, CDR2 FYNNEI. The CDR3 sequence is 12 residues long. The ends were cut back, 5 bases at V and 4 bases at J, with 7 bases in the middle. The CDR3 DNA reads TGTGCCAGCAGTCCCCAGGCAGATACGCAGTATTTT. This translates into CASSPQADTQYF. Filled out from reference TRBV2 and TRBJ2-3, the complete variable domain reads EPEVTQTPSHQVTQMGQEVILRCVPISNHLYFYWYRQILGQKVEFLVSFYNNEISEKSEIFDDQFSVERPDGSNFTLKIRSTKLEDSAMYFCASSPQADTQYFGPGTRLTVL.

This rearrangement joins TRBV2 to TRBJ1-2; 7 bases are a match to TRBD1. CDR3 size: 12 residues. Per the germline V gene, CDR1 is SNHLY and CDR2 is FYNNEI. The V and J ends lost 7 bases and 8 bases, in that order; junction bases with no gene match: 7. The CDR3: CASNLDRDGYTF. CDR3 coding DNA: TGTGCCAGCAACCTAGACAGGGACGGCTACACCTTC. Based on the CDR3 plus reference TRBV2 and TRBJ1-2, the full variable domain is EPEVTQTPSHQVTQMGQEVILRCVPISNHLYFYWYRQILGQKVEFLVSFYNNEISEKSEIFDDQFSVERPDGSNFTLKIRSTKLEDSAMYFCASNLDRDGYTFGSGTRLTVV.

The V and J genes are TRBV7-7 and TRBJ2-1, with 10 bases that match TRBD1. The CDR3 spans 13 residues. Losses at the gene ends were 5 bases for V and 9 bases for J; bases not matched to a gene: 4. Per the germline V gene, CDR1 is SSHAT and CDR2 is FNYEAQ (reference sequence). The CDR3 region has the DNA TGTGCCAGCAGCGAAGACAGGGGGCGTGAGCAGTTCTTC. Protein: CASSEDRGREQFF.

The chain's CDR3 is CASSKEGRRTNEKLFF. CDR3 bases: TGTGCCAGCAGCAAAGAGGGAAGGCGAACTAATGAAAAACTGTTTTTT. The V and J genes are TRBV21-1 and TRBJ1-4. TRBV21-1 is a known pseudogene. CDR3 size: 16 residues.

This clonotype was detected only a few times. The rearrangement joins TRBV2 to TRBJ2-5; TRBD2 agrees at 7 bases. V lost 6 bases, J lost 7 bases, and 14 bases stayed unmatched. This CDR3 spans 15 amino acids. In germline, CDR1 is SNHLY, CDR2 FYNNEI. The CDR3 nucleotides are TGTGCCAGCAGGCCCAAACTAGCGACCCCGGGGACCCAGTACTTC. As protein: CASRPKLATPGTQYF.